A single sample is the source of the 7 T cell receptor beta chains below, sequenced in a study of T cells after yellow fever vaccination. In TCRdb, the 5' RACE reads were re-called with MiXCR into one record per CDR3 protein. The sample lists around 360,000 distinct CDR3 sequences, roughly 10% occurring once. The sequencing used PBMCs, collected on the day of the first yellow fever vaccination. All receptors derive from a young man who received the YFV17D yellow fever vaccine.

This clonotype has more than one count but fewer than ten. The CDR3 DNA sequence: TGTGCCAGCAGCGTACGGAGCGGGGGGGCGAATGAGCAGTTCTTC. Translation gives CASSVRSGGANEQFF. V gene TRBV9 combines with J gene TRBJ2-1; 10 nucleotides align to TRBD2. The CDR3 runs to 15 residues. After removal of 1 base from V and 7 bases from J, the junction contained 5 bases not matched to a gene. Germline-derived CDR1 and CDR2 are SGDLS and YYNGEE.

CDR3: CASSPFKSGKETQYF. In DNA form, the CDR3 reads TGTGCCAGCTCACCCTTTAAGTCCGGGAAGGAGACCCAGTACTTC. The chain couples TRBV18 to TRBJ2-5, with a tentative D call TRBD2 (5 bases). V was pared by 3 bases and J by 5 bases, with 16 bases between. Germline V gene data show CDR1 as KGHSH and CDR2 as LQKENI. This CDR3 comprises 15 residues.

Ten or more counts support this clonotype. V gene TRBV4-3 combines with J gene TRBJ2-3, with D hard to call. Germline values: CDR1 LGHNA, CDR2 YSLEER. The CDR3 runs to 12 residues. Deletions cut 6 bases from V and 1 base from J, with 5 bases between. CDR3 nucleotide sequence: TGCGCCAGCAGAAGTGGCACAGATACGCAGTATTTT. It is translated as CASRSGTDTQYF.

This clonotype was recorded at least ten times. The chain has TRBV7-3 and TRBJ2-2; possible D gene TRBD1, 6 bases. This CDR3 contains 13 residues. In germline, CDR1 is SGHTA, CDR2 FQGTGA. V was cut by 5 bases and J by 6 bases, with 10 bases left in between. CDR3 DNA sequence: TGTGCCAGCAGCCGCGACAGGTCCGGGGAGCTGTTTTTT. It is translated as CASSRDRSGELFF.

The V call is TRBV5-1, the J call TRBJ2-2, with a tentative D call TRBD1 (5 bases). V lost 0 bases to trimming and J lost 0 bases, with 12 bases between them. The germline V gene has CDR1 SGHRS and CDR2 YFSETQ. CDR3 length equals 17 residues. The CDR3 nucleotides are TGCGCCAGCAGCTTGGCCCGACAGCGAGCGAACACCGGGGAGCTGTTTTTT. Amino acids: CASSLARQRANTGELFF.

This clonotype has a count of ten or more. The chain links TRBV24-1 to TRBJ2-1; D may correspond to TRBD1 or TRBD2 (5 bases each). The germline V gene has CDR1 KGHDR and CDR2 SFDVKD. The CDR3 has 12 amino acids. Deletions cut 7 bases from V and 8 bases from J, with 11 bases between. CDR3: CATSARGDEQFF. The CDR3 DNA reads as TGTGCCACCAGCGCGAGGGGAGATGAGCAGTTCTTC.

This clonotype was picked up many times. The J gene is TRBJ2-7, the V gene TRBV7-2, with 7 nucleotides matching TRBD1. There are 14 residues in the CDR3. CDR1 is SGHTA and CDR2 is FQGNSA in the germline V gene. The V and J ends lost 5 bases and 2 bases, in that order; junction bases with no gene match: 6. CDR3 nucleotide sequence: TGTGCCAGCAGCCCCAGACAGGGTGCCTACGAGCAGTACTTC. Its translation is CASSPRQGAYEQYF.